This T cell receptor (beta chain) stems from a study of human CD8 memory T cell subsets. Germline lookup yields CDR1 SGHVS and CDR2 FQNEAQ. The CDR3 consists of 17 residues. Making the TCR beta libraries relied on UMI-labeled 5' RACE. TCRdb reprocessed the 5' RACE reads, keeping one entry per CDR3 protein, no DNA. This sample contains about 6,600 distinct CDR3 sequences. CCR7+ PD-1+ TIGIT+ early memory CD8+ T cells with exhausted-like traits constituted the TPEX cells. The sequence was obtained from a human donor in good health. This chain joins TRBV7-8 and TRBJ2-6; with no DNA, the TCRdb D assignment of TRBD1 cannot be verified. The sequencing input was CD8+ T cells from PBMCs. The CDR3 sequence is CAGDPAQIISGANVLTF.